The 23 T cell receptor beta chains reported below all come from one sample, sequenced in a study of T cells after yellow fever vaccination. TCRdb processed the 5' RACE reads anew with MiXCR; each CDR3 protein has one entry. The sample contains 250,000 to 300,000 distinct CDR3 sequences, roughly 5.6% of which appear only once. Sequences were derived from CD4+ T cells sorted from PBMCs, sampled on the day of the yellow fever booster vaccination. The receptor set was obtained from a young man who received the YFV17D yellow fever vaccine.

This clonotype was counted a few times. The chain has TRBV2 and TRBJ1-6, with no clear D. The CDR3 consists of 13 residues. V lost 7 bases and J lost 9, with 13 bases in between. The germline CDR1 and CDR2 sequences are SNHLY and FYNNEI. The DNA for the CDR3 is TGTGCCAGCAATGGGGAATTCTTTTCACCCCTCCACTTT. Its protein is CASNGEFFSPLHF. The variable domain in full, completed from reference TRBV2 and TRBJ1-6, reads EPEVTQTPSHQVTQMGQEVILRCVPISNHLYFYWYRQILGQKVEFLVSFYNNEISEKSEIFDDQFSVERPDGSNFTLKIRSTKLEDSAMYFCASNGEFFSPLHFGNGTRLTVT.

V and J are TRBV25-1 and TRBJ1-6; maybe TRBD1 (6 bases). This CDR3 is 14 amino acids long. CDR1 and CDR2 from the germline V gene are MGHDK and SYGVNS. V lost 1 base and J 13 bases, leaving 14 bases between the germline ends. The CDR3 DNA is TGTGCCAGCAGTGAATCCGGGGGCCCAGTGCCCCTCCACTTT. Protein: CASSESGGPVPLHF.

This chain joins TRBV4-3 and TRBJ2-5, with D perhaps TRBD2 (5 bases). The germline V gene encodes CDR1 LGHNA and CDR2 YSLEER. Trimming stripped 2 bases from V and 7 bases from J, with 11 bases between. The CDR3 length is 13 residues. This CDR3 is CASSQPRRGTQYF. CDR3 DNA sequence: TGCGCCAGCAGCCAACCCCGACGGGGGACCCAGTACTTC.

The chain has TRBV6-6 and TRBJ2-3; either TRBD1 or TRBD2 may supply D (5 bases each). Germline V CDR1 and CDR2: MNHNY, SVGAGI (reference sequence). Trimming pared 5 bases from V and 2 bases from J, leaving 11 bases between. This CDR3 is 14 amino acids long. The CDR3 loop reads CASSRGADTDTQYF. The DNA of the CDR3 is TGTGCCAGCAGTCGAGGGGCCGACACAGATACGCAGTATTTT.

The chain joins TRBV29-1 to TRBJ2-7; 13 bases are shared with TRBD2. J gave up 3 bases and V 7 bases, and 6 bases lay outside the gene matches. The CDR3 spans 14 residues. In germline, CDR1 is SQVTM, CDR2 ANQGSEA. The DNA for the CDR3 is TGCAGCGCATATGGGACTAGCGGGGTCTACGAGCAGTACTTC. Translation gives CSAYGTSGVYEQYF.

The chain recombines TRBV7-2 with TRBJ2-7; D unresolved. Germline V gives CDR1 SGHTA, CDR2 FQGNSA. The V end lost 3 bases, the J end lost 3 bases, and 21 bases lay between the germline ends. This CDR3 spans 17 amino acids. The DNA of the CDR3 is TGTGCCAGCAGCTTTCATTACGGACCAACGACCTACTACGAGCAGTACTTC. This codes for CASSFHYGPTTYYEQYF.

CDR3 region: CAVPPAQGVNTGELFF. The DNA for the CDR3 is TGTGCCGTACCACCCGCTCAGGGGGTGAACACCGGGGAGCTGTTTTTT. The chain couples TRBV15 to TRBJ2-2; TRBD1 matches 7 bases. CDR3 size: 16 residues. Looked up from germline, CDR1 is LNHNV and CDR2 is YYDKDF (reference sequence). V gave up 11 bases and J gave up 1 base; unmatched junction bases: 13.

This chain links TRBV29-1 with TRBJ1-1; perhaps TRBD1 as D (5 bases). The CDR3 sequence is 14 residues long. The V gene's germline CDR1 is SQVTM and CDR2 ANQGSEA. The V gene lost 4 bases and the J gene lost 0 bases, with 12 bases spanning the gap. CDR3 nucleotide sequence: TGCAGCGTTGTTAGCAGGGCCCTGAACACTGAAGCTTTCTTT. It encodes CSVVSRALNTEAFF.

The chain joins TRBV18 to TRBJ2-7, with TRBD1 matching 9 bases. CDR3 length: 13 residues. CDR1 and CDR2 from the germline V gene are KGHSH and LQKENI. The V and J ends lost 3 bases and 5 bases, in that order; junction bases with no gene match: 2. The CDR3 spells CASSPGTGNEQYF. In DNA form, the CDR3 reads TGTGCCAGCTCACCCGGGACAGGGAACGAGCAGTACTTC.

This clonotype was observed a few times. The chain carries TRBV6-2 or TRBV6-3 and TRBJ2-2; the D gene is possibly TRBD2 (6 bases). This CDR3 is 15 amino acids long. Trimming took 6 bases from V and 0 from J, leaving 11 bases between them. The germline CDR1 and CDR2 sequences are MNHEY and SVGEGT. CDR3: CASSLGTPNTGELFF. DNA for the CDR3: TGTGCCAGCAGCCTCGGGACTCCGAACACCGGGGAGCTGTTTTTT.

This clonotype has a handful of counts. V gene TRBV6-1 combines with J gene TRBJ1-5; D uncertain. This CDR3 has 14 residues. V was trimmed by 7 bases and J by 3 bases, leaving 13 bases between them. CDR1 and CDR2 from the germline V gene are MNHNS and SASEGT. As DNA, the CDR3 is TGTGCCAGCAACATTCCTGGGAACAATCAGCCCCAGCATTTT. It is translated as CASNIPGNNQPQHF.

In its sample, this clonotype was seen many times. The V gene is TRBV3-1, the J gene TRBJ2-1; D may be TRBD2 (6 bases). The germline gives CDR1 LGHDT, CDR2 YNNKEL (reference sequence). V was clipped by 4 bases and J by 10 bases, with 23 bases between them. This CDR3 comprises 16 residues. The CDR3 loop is CASSPTVGLGGVEQFF. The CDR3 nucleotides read TGTGCCAGCAGCCCAACCGTCGGACTTGGCGGGGTCGAGCAGTTCTTC.

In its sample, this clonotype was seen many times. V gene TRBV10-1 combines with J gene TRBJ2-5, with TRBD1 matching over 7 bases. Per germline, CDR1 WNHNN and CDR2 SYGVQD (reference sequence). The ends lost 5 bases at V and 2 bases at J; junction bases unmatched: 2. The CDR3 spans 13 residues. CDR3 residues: CASSRTGQETQYF. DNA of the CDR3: TGCGCCAGCAGTAGGACAGGTCAAGAGACCCAGTACTTC.

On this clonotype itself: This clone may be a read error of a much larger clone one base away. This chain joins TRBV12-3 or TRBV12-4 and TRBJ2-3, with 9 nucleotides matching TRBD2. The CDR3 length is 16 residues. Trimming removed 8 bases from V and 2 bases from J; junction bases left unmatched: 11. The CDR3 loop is CASGTGTSRPTDTQYF. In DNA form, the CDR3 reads TGTGCCAGCGGTACTGGGACTAGCCGGCCCACAGATACGCAGTATTTT.

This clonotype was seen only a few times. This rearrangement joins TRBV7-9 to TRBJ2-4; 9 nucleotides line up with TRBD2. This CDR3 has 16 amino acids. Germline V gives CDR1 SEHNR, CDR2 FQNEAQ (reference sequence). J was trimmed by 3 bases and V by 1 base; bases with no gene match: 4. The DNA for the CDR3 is TGTGCCAGCAGCTTAGTTGGGCGGGGGGGCAAAAACATTCAGTACTTC. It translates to CASSLVGRGGKNIQYF.

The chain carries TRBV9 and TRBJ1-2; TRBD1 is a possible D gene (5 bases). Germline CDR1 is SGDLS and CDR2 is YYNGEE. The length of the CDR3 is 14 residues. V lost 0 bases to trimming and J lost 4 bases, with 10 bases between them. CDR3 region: CASSVVAGSYGYTF. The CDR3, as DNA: TGTGCCAGCAGCGTAGTAGCAGGGTCCTATGGCTACACCTTC.

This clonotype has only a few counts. The chain's CDR3 is CASSQVWTSGGASSYEQYF. CDR3 coding DNA: TGTGCCAGCAGCCAAGTATGGACTAGCGGGGGGGCGAGCTCCTACGAGCAGTACTTC. V gene TRBV3-1 combines with J gene TRBJ2-7; TRBD2 agrees at 15 bases. V gave up 1 base and J gave up 0 bases; unmatched junction bases: 7. The CDR3 is made up of 19 amino acids. Per germline, CDR1 LGHDT and CDR2 YNNKEL (reference sequence).

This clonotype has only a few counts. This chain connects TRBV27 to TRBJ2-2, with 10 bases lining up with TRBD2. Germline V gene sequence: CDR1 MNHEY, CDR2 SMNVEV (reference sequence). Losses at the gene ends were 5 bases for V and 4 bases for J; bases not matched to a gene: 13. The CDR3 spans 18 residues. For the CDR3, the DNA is TGTGCCAGCAGTCTACGACTTAGCGGGGGGTTGGGCACCGGGGAGCTGTTTTTT. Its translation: CASSLRLSGGLGTGELFF.

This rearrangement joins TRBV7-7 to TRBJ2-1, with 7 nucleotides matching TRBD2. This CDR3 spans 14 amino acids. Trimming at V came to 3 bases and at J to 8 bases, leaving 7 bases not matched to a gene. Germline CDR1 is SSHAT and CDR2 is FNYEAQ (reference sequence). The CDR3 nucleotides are TGTGCCAGCAGCTTGCGACTAGCTGCCGATGAGCAGTTCTTC. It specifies CASSLRLAADEQFF.

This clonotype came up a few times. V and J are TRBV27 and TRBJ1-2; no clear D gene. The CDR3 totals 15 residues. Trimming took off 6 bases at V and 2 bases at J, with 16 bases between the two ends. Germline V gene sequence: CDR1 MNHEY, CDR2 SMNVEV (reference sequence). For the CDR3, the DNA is TGTGCCAGCAGCCCTCTTCGGGGTGGGAACTATGGCTACACCTTC. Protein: CASSPLRGGNYGYTF.

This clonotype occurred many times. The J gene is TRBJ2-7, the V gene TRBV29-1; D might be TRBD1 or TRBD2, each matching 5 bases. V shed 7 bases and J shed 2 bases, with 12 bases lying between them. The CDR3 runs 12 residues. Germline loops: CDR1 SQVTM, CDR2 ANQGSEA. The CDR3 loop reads CSARDGTYEQYV. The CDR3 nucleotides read TGCAGCGCTCGGGACGGAACCTACGAGCAGTACGTC.

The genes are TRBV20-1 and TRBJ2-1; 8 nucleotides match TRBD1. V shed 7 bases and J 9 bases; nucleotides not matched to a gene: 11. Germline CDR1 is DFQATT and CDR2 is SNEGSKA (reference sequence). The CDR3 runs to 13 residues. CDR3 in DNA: TGCAGTGATGCAAGACAGGGGTTGGGTGAGCAGTTCTTC. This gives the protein CSDARQGLGEQFF.

The CDR3 protein is CAWSARLNTEAFF. The DNA of the CDR3 is TGTGCCTGGAGCGCCAGGTTGAACACTGAAGCTTTCTTT. The chain links TRBV30 to TRBJ1-1; D not resolved. V gave up 3 bases and J gave up 0 bases, with 8 bases separating them. Germline assignment: CDR1 GTSNPN and CDR2 SVGIG (reference sequence). This CDR3 contains 13 residues.